Following are 5 T cell receptor beta chains from one sample sequenced in a study of T-cell reconstitution after alpha-beta-depleted transplantation in children. Unique molecular identifiers were built into the TCRbeta library. TCRdb analysed the PCR reads with MiXCR anew, one entry per CDR3 protein. The repertoire holds 200,000 to 250,000 distinct CDR3 sequences, with approximately 10% as singletons. The source material was PBMCs from the stem cell graft donor, sampled from the stem cell graft. These receptor sequences come from a human donor who donated a stem cell graft to a child with acute lymphoblastic leukemia.

The chain carries TRBV12-3 or TRBV12-4 and TRBJ1-6, with TRBD1 as a possible D gene (6 bases). The V end was cut by 5 bases, the J end by 8 bases, with 16 bases between. The CDR3 runs to 15 residues. The DNA for the CDR3 is TGTGCCAGCAGTCCTTCCACAGGGTACCATTCACCCCTCCACTTT. It codes for CASSPSTGYHSPLHF.

This clonotype has just a few counts. The genes are TRBV18 and TRBJ1-6; unclear D gene. Germline values: CDR1 KGHSH, CDR2 LQKENI. The CDR3 totals 15 residues. The V end lost 2 bases, the J end lost 5 bases, and 10 bases lay between the germline ends. This CDR3 reads CASSPLGNNNSPLHF. The CDR3 nucleotides are TGTGCCAGCTCACCATTGGGGAATAATAATTCACCCCTCCACTTT.

The rearrangement joins TRBV29-1 to TRBJ2-1; 9 positions match TRBD1. From germline, CDR1 is SQVTM and CDR2 ANQGSEA. The CDR3 loop spans 14 amino acids. V dropped 4 bases and J dropped 5; count of bases not matched to a gene: 6. The CDR3 DNA reads TGCAGCGTTGTGCAGGGACAGGGAAACAATGAGCAGTTCTTC. Protein: CSVVQGQGNNEQFF.

The table lists this clonotype with a count of one. The chain uses TRBV6-1 and TRBJ2-7; weak D call: TRBD1 (5 bases). Trimming shortened V by 6 bases and J by 3 bases, and 18 bases separated the two germline ends. Germline CDR1 and CDR2: MNHNS and SASEGT. The CDR3 sequence is 15 residues long. The CDR3 DNA reads as TGTGCCAGCAGCCACACTGGGGCGTCCGTCTACGAGCAGTACTTC. It is translated as CASSHTGASVYEQYF.

The rearrangement links TRBV4-3 to TRBJ2-7; the D is unclear. Germline CDR1 reads LGHNA; CDR2 reads YSLEER. V was pared by 0 bases and J by 7 bases, with 7 bases between. The CDR3 is 12 amino acids. This CDR3 is CASSQDWGEQYF. In nucleotides, the CDR3 is TGCGCCAGCAGCCAAGATTGGGGAGAGCAGTACTTC.